This paragraph covers one TCR beta chain sequence. The data were obtained in a study of control samples from healthy donors and cancer patients. The V end was cut by 6 bases, the J end by 3 bases, with 10 bases between. CDR1 is SNHLY, CDR2 FYNNEI, per germline. The CDR3 runs to 13 residues. Repertoires were generated with immunoSEQ multiplex PCR, while TCRdb's copy carries only in-frame clones and drops some. The sample records some 97,000 clones, roughly 87% being singletons. The source is a woman aged 45-60 years in good health. The gene calls are TRBV2 and TRBJ2-3, with D possibly being TRBD2 (5 bases). Sample: blood. CDR3 nucleotide sequence: TGTGCCAGCAGGCCGAGGGAGACAGATACGCAGTATTTT. This encodes CASRPRETDTQYF. Variable domain in full (rest from reference TRBV2 and TRBJ2-3): EPEVTQTPSHQVTQMGQEVILRCVPISNHLYFYWYRQILGQKVEFLVSFYNNEISEKSEIFDDQFSVERPDGSNFTLKIRSTKLEDSAMYFCASRPRETDTQYFGPGTRLTVL.